The T cell receptor beta chain described here comes from a study of OX40 agonist ivuxolimab in advanced cancers. Findings of the study overall: The study found among the lowest clonal expansion in partial responders at 0.1-3.0 mg/kg.

Per the germline V gene, CDR1 is SGHRS and CDR2 is YFSETQ. Germline trimming cut 4 bases from V and 6 bases from J; bases unmatched to any gene: 6. This CDR3 region has 15 residues. As concerns this clone: The antigen is not known.

This table comes from immunoSEQ multiplex PCR, and its TCRdb copy is limited to in-frame clones, with some not included. The sample contains some 25,000 clones, approximately 86% of which appear only once. Specimen: CD4+ or CD8+ T cells sorted from blood, collected in a trial of the OX40 agonist ivuxolimab. The receptor was isolated from an adult with an advanced solid tumor such as melanoma, head and neck, liver or kidney cancer. V and J are TRBV5-1 and TRBJ2-3; TRBD2 aligns across 12 bases. CDR3 amino acids: CASSLAGGPADTQYF. DNA for the CDR3: TGCGCCAGCAGCCTAGCGGGAGGGCCGGCCGATACGCAGTATTTT.